The following is a TCR beta chain sequence with its context. Antigen: not known. The V gene's germline CDR1 is MRHNA and CDR2 SNTAGT. The CDR3 is made up of 13 amino acids. Trimming stripped 9 bases from V and 8 bases from J, with 19 bases between. These data come from a study of cytotoxic CD8 clonotypes in ibrutinib-treated CLL. Findings of the study overall: Circulating CD8+ T-cell counts were tracked by baseline clonality, which exceeded that of age-matched healthy donors.

Sequencing used immunoSEQ multiplex PCR; TCRdb keeps in-frame clones, though not all of them. Here the sample spans about 140,000 clones, around 77% being singletons. The V and J genes are TRBV6-4 and TRBJ1-2, with D hard to call. The sequencing used PBMCs, collected after 12 months of ibrutinib treatment. The clonotype was recovered from a human donor with chronic lymphocytic leukemia. The DNA of the CDR3 is TGTGCCAGAAATTTCCCACAAGGGCAAGGCTACACCTTC. Protein sequence: CARNFPQGQGYTF.